A selection of T cell receptor beta chains follows, all from one sample in a study of blood T cell repertoires in COVID-19. The protocol was immunoSEQ multiplex PCR, while the TCRdb copy is restricted to in-frame clones and leaves out a portion. The profile shows around 63,000 clones, approximately 84% of them singletons. Specimen: peripheral blood. The receptors originated from a man in his sixties with COVID-19, enrolled during active disease. The CDR3 runs from the conserved cysteine through the conserved F or W. The D gene is left open where the match is weak. The size entry is marked missing in some rows and otherwise reads once, few, many or a size class.

abundance	v_gene	j_gene	d_gene	CDR3nt	CDR3aa
.	TRBV30	TRBJ1-5	TRBD1	TGTGCCTGGACGACAGGGGATCAGCCCCAGCATTTT	CAWTTGDQPQHF
.	TRBV9	TRBJ2-2	.	TGTGCCAGCAGCGTAGTATCCGGGGAGCTGTTTTTT	CASSVVSGELFF
.	TRBV28	TRBJ1-4	.	TGTGCCAGCAGTTCCGCGGGGAAACTGTTTTTT	CASSSAGKLFF
.	TRBV7-3	TRBJ2-2	TRBD2	TGTGCCAGCAGCTTGACGGGAGGGCAAACCGGGGAGCTGTTTTTT	CASSLTGGQTGELFF
.	TRBV5-1	TRBJ1-2	.	TGCGCCAGCAGCTTGGATGAAGGAGGCTATGGCTACACCTTC	CASSLDEGGYGYTF
.	TRBV10-3	TRBJ2-7	TRBD2	TGTGCCATCAGAGGGACTAGCGGGAGAGATTCCTACGAGCAGTACTTC	CAIRGTSGRDSYEQYF
.	TRBV2	TRBJ1-5	.	TGTGCCAGCAGTCAACTAGACAGGTTTAGTCAGCCCCAGCATTTT	CASSQLDRFSQPQHF
.	TRBV29-1	TRBJ2-3	TRBD2	TGCAGCGTTGGGGCTAGCGGGAGTTTGAGCACAGATACGCAGTATTTT	CSVGASGSLSTDTQYF
.	TRBV5-4	TRBJ1-2	.	TGTGCCAGCAGCTTGGCCTGGGGGGATGGCTACACCTTC	CASSLAWGDGYTF
.	TRBV9	TRBJ2-5	TRBD2	TGTGCCAGCAGCGTGAGCGGGGTTTCACAAGAGACCCAGTACTTC	CASSVSGVSQETQYF
few	TRBV7-9	TRBJ2-7	TRBD2	TGTGCCAGCAGCTCGTCAATAGGGCTAGCGGGAGTTACCTACGAGCAGTACTTC	CASSSSIGLAGVTYEQYF
.	TRBV27	TRBJ1-1	.	TGTGCCAGCAGTCTAAGAGGGTTGGGTCTCTTCTTT	CASSLRGLGLFF
.	TRBV6-4	TRBJ2-7	TRBD2	TGTGCCAGCAGGGGCTCCAGCGCAGCACTAGCGGGAGGGCGAAACGAGCAGTACTTC	CASRGSSAALAGGRNEQYF
.	TRBV2	TRBJ2-7	.	TGTGCCAGCAGTGTCAATGGGCGCTACGAGCAGTACTTC	CASSVNGRYEQYF
once	TRBV18	TRBJ2-2	TRBD1	TGTGCCAGCTCACCGGAGAGGACAGGGTTCGGCGGGGAGCTGTTTTTT	CASSPERTGFGGELFF
.	TRBV30	TRBJ1-1	.	TGTGCCTGGAGTGTATACAGGGCCACTGAAGCTTTCTTT	CAWSVYRATEAFF
.	TRBV28	TRBJ1-4	.	TGTGCCAGCAGCCCCTCGGGGGTGGGTGAAAAACTGTTTTTT	CASSPSGVGEKLFF
.	TRBV19	TRBJ2-1	.	TGTGCCAGTAGTCTTAGACTCCCTGGTAGGTACAATGAGCAGTTCTTC	CASSLRLPGRYNEQFF
.	TRBV7-9	TRBJ1-1	.	TGTGCCAGCAGCTTAAATTTGGTTCAGACTGAAGCTTTCTTT	CASSLNLVQTEAFF
.	TRBV11-3	TRBJ2-3	TRBD2	TGTGCCAGCAGCTTGACTAGCGGGGGAGTCTTGACGCAGTATTTT	CASSLTSGGVLTQYF
.	TRBV24-1	TRBJ1-5	.	TGTGCCACCAGACAGGGTGCCAGTCAGCCCCAGCATTTT	CATRQGASQPQHF
.	TRBV2	TRBJ1-5	.	TGTGCCAGCAGTGATCGGAGAGGTGATCAGCCCCAGCATTTT	CASSDRRGDQPQHF
.	TRBV5-5	TRBJ1-5	TRBD1	TGTGCCAGCAGCCAAGGGACAGGCAGTTATAGCAATCAGCCCCAGCATTTT	CASSQGTGSYSNQPQHF
.	TRBV2	TRBJ1-5	TRBD1	TGTGCCAGCACGATGGACAGGGCAAGCAATCAGCCCCAGCATTTT	CASTMDRASNQPQHF
many	TRBV30	TRBJ1-2	.	TGTGCCTGGACTTCGTTGCGGCATAGTCGCTACACCTTC	CAWTSLRHSRYTF
.	TRBV5-1	TRBJ2-3	.	TGCGCCAGCAGCCCGGGCCCCGGGGGGCCAGATACGCAGTATTTT	CASSPGPGGPDTQYF
.	TRBV24-1	TRBJ1-1	.	TGTGCCACCAGTGATAGCAAGTCGAATTTTAACACTGAAGCTTTCTTT	CATSDSKSNFNTEAFF
.	TRBV2	TRBJ1-5	TRBD1	TGTGCCAGCAGTGCACAGGGGATCGAAAGCAATCAGCCCCAGCATTTT	CASSAQGIESNQPQHF
.	TRBV30	TRBJ1-5	.	TGTGCCTGGAGTGTTGCGGGAGGTCAGCCCCAGCATTTT	CAWSVAGGQPQHF
few	TRBV12-5	TRBJ1-6	.	TGTGCTAGTGGTTTTGGACAATATTCACCCCTCCACTTT	CASGFGQYSPLHF
.	TRBV9	TRBJ1-1	.	TGTGCCAGCAGCCCCCCGACACCTAATGAAGCTTTCTTT	CASSPPTPNEAFF
.	TRBV14	TRBJ2-5	.	TGTGCCAGCAGCCAAGACCCTAGTACCCAAGAGACCCAGTACTTC	CASSQDPSTQETQYF
few	TRBV19	TRBJ1-5	.	TGTGCCAGTAGTTTTAACAGGAATAGCAATCAGCCCCAGCATTTT	CASSFNRNSNQPQHF
.	TRBV14	TRBJ2-2	TRBD2	TGTGCCAGCAGCCCCGCCTCGGGCCTAGCGGGAGTCACCGGGGAGCTGTTTTTT	CASSPASGLAGVTGELFF
once	TRBV19	TRBJ1-4	.	TGTGCCAGTATTATGGCCGGGACTTCGAACGAAAAACTGTTTTTT	CASIMAGTSNEKLFF
.	TRBV6-5	TRBJ1-4	.	TGTGCCAGCAGGGGGGGACGCTCTAATGAAAAACTGTTTTTT	CASRGGRSNEKLFF
.	TRBV7-2	TRBJ2-2	TRBD2	TGTGCCAGCAGCTTAGGGCTAGCGGGAGGGTTGAGTACCGGGGAGCTGTTTTTT	CASSLGLAGGLSTGELFF
.	TRBV7-2	TRBJ2-5	TRBD2	TGTGCCAGCAGCACAGGACTAGCGGGAGGAGGGACCCAGTACTTC	CASSTGLAGGGTQYF
.	TRBV6-5	TRBJ1-6	TRBD1	TGTGCCAGCAGTTCCGGGACAGGGGCTTCACCCCTCCACTTT	CASSSGTGASPLHF
.	TRBV7-5	TRBJ2-1	.	TGTGTCAGAAGCTTAGGGACAGCCCACAATGAGCAGTTCTTC	CVRSLGTAHNEQFF
.	TRBV11-2	TRBJ1-2	TRBD1	TGTGCCAGCAGCTTAATAAAAAGGTATAGGGGACAGACGAACTATGGCTACACCTTC	CASSLIKRYRGQTNYGYTF
.	TRBV23-1	TRBJ2-7	TRBD2	TGCGCCAGCAGTCAATGGGCTAGCGGGGCCTACGAGCAGTACTTC	CASSQWASGAYEQYF
few	TRBV11-2	TRBJ1-6	TRBD1	TGTGCCAGCAGCTTTAACAGGGGAGGCTCACCCCTCCACTTT	CASSFNRGGSPLHF
.	TRBV5-1	TRBJ2-3	TRBD2	TGCGCCAGCAGCTCCGGACTAGCGCCCCAGGATGGCACAGATACGCAGTATTTT	CASSSGLAPQDGTDTQYF
.	TRBV28	TRBJ2-1	.	TGTGCCAGCAGGCCAAGGGGGTACAATGAGCAGTTCTTC	CASRPRGYNEQFF
.	TRBV14	TRBJ2-2	TRBD1	TGTGCCAGCAGCCAACGGACAGGCGGGTCCGGGGAGCTGTTTTTT	CASSQRTGGSGELFF
.	TRBV7-9	TRBJ1-2	.	TGTGCCAGCAGCTTTCCAGGCAGGGCAGTGGGAGGCTACACCTTC	CASSFPGRAVGGYTF
few	TRBV6-1	TRBJ2-1	.	TGTGCCAGCAGTGAAGACCCGGCGGGGTACAATGAGCAGTTCTTC	CASSEDPAGYNEQFF
few	TRBV19	TRBJ1-5	.	TGTGCCAGTAGTCCCCAGGGGCTCAATCAGCCCCAGCATTTT	CASSPQGLNQPQHF
.	TRBV5-1	TRBJ2-3	TRBD2	TGCGCCAGCAGCTTGGGGTCTAGCGGGAGTGGCACAGATACGCAGTATTTT	CASSLGSSGSGTDTQYF
.	TRBV7-2	TRBJ2-5	TRBD1	TGTGCCAGCCAGACAGGGGGTGGTGAGACCCAGTACTTC	CASQTGGGETQYF
.	TRBV28	TRBJ1-5	TRBD1	TGTGCCAGCAGCAAGGATACAGGGGTAAGTCAGCCCCAGCATTTT	CASSKDTGVSQPQHF
.	TRBV7-6	TRBJ1-1	TRBD1	TGTGCCAGCAGCTTAGGGACAGGGCTCCGGACTGAAGCTTTCTTT	CASSLGTGLRTEAFF
.	TRBV7-2	TRBJ1-2	.	TGTGCCAGCAGCACCAGGGTTTACTTCTATGGCTACACCTTC	CASSTRVYFYGYTF
.	TRBV28	TRBJ1-2	.	TGTGCCAGCAGTTCAGCAGACCGGGGTATTGGCTACACCTTC	CASSSADRGIGYTF
.	TRBV29-1	TRBJ1-1	TRBD1	TGCAGCGTTTCCCCTACAGGGGGCACTGAAGCTTTCTTT	CSVSPTGGTEAFF
.	TRBV12-3/TRBV12-4	TRBJ1-1	TRBD1	TGTGCCAGCAGCGACAGGGGTAAACCTGAAGCTTTCTTT	CASSDRGKPEAFF
.	TRBV7-6	TRBJ2-1	TRBD2	TGTGCCAGCAGCTTAGCTAGCGGGGGGCTAAATGAGCAGTTCTTC	CASSLASGGLNEQFF
.	TRBV2	TRBJ1-1	.	TGTGCCAGCATTCTACAGGGAGTCACTGAAGCTTTCTTT	CASILQGVTEAFF